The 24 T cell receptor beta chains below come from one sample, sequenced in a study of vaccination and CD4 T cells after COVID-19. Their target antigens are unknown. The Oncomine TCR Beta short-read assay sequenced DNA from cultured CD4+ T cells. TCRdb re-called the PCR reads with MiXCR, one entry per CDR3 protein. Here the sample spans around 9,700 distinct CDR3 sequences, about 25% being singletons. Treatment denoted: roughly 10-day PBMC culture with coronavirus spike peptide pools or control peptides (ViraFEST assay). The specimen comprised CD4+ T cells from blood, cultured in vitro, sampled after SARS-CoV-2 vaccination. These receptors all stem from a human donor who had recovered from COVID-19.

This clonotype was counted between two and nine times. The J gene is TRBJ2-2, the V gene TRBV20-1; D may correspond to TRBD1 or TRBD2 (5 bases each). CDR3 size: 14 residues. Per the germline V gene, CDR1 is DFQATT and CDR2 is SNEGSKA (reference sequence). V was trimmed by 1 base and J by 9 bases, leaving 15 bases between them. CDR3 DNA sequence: TGCAGTGCTAGAGCGGGGATATGGGGCAGGGAGCTGTTTTTT. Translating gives CSARAGIWGRELFF.

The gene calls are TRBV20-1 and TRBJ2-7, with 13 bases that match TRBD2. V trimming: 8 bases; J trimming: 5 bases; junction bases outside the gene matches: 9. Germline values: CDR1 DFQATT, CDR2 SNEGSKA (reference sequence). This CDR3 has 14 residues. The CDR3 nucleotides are TGCAGTCCACTAGCGGGAGGGCCGAGGGACGAGCAGTACTTC. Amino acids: CSPLAGGPRDEQYF.

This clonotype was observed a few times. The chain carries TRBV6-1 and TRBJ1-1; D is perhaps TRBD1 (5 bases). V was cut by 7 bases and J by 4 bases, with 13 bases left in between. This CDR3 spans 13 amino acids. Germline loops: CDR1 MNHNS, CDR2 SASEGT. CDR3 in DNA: TGTGCCAGCATCAGGACACCCGGCACTGAAGCTTTCTTT. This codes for CASIRTPGTEAFF.

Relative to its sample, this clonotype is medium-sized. CDR3 DNA sequence: TGTGCCAGCAGGGCCGGGACAGGGAGGGCGAAGACCCAGTACTTC. Its translation is CASRAGTGRAKTQYF. This chain uses TRBV27 with TRBJ2-5, with TRBD1 matching over 9 bases. CDR3 length: 15 residues. Germline trimming cut 6 bases from V and 6 bases from J; bases unmatched to any gene: 11. Germline V CDR1 and CDR2: MNHEY, SMNVEV (reference sequence).

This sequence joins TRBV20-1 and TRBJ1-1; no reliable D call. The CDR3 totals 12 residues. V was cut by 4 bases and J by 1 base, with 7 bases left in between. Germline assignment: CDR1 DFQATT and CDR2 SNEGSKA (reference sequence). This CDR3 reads CSANRQNTEAFF. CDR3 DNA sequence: TGCAGTGCTAACAGACAGAACACTGAAGCTTTCTTT.

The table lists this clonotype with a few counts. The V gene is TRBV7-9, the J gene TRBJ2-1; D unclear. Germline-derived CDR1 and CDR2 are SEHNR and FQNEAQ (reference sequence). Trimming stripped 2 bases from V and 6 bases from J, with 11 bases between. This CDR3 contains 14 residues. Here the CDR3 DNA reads TGTGCCAGCAGCTTAACTTTCTCTGGCAATGAGCAGTTCTTC. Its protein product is CASSLTFSGNEQFF.

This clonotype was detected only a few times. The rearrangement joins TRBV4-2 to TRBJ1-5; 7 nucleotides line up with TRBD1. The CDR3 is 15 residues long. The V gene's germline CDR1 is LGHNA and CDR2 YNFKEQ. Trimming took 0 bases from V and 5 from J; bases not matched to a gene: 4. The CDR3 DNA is TGTGCCAGCAGCCAAGATAACAGGGGTTATCAGCCCCAGCATTTT. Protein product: CASSQDNRGYQPQHF.

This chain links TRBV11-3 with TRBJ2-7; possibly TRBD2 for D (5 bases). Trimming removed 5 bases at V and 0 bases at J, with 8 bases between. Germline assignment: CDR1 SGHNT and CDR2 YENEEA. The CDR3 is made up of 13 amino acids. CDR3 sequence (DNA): TGTGCCAGCAGCCCGGGGTTCTCCTACGAGCAGTACTTC. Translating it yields CASSPGFSYEQYF.

The DNA of the CDR3 is TGTGCCAGTAGTCGAAGGGGACAACGCTATGGCTACACCTTC. It yields the protein CASSRRGQRYGYTF. V is TRBV19 and J is TRBJ1-2; TRBD1 is a possible D gene (6 bases). This CDR3 contains 14 residues. Trimming took 5 bases from V and 4 from J, leaving 14 bases between them. CDR1 is LNHDA and CDR2 is SQIVND in the germline V gene (reference sequence).

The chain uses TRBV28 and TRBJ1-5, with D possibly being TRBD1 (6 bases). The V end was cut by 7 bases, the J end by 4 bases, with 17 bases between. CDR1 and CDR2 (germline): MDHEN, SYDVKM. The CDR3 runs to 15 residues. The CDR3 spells CASTTLLGQNQPQHF. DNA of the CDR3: TGTGCCAGCACCACCCTCCTTGGACAGAATCAGCCCCAGCATTTT.

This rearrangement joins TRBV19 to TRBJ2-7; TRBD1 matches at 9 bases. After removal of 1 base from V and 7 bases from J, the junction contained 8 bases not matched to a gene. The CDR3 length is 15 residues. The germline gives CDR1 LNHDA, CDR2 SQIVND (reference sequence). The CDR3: CASSIAVQGAREQYF. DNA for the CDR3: TGTGCCAGTAGTATAGCAGTACAGGGGGCGCGGGAGCAGTACTTC.

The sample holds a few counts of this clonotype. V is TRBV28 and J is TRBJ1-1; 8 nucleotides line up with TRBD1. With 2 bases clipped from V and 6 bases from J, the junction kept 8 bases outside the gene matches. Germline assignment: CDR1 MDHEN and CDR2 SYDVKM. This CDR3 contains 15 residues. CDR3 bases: TGTGCCAGCAGTTTAGGAGGACAGGGAAGTCCTGAAGCTTTCTTT. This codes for CASSLGGQGSPEAFF.

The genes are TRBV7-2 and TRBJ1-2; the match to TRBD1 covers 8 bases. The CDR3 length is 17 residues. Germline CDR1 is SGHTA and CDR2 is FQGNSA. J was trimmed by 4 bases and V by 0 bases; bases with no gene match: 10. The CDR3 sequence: CASSLAGRGPMGYGYTF. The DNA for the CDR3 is TGTGCCAGCAGCTTAGCGGGCAGGGGGCCGATGGGCTATGGCTACACCTTC.

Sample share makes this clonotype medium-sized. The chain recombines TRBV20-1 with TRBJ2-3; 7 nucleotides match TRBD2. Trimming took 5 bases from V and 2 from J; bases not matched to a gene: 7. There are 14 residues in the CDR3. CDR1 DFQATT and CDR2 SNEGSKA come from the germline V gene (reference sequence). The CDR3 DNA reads TGCAGTGCTCCTACAAGCGGGAACACAGATACGCAGTATTTT. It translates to CSAPTSGNTDTQYF.

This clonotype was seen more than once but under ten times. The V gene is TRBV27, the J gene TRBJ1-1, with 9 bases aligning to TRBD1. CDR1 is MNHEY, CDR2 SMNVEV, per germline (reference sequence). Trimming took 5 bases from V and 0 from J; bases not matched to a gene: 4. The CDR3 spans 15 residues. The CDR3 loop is CASSPQGALNTEAFF. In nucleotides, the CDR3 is TGTGCCAGCAGTCCACAGGGGGCCCTGAACACTGAAGCTTTCTTT.

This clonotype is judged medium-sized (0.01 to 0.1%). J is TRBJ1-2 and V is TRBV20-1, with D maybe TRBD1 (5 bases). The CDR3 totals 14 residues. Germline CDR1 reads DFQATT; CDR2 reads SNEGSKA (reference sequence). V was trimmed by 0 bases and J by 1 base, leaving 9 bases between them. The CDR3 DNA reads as TGCAGTGCTAGAGATCCGACAGTTAACTATGGCTACACCTTC. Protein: CSARDPTVNYGYTF.

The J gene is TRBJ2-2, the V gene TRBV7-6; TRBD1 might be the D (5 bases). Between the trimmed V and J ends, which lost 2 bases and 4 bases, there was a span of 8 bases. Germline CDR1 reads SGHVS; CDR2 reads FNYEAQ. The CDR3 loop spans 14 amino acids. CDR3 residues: CASSLFQGTGELFF. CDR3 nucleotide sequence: TGTGCCAGCAGCTTATTCCAGGGCACCGGGGAGCTGTTTTTT.

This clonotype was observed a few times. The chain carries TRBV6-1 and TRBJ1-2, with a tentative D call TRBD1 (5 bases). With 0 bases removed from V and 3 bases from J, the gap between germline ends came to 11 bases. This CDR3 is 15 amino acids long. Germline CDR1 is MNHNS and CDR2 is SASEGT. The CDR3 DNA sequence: TGTGCCAGCAGTGAAGCGGGACTGAGTGACTATGGCTACACCTTC. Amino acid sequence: CASSEAGLSDYGYTF.

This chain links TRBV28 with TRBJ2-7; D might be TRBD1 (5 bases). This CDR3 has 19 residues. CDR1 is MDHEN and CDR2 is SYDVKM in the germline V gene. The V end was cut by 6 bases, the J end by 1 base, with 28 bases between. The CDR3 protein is CASSRSTYGRTRQSYEQYF. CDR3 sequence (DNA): TGTGCCAGCAGCAGATCGACCTACGGCCGCACCCGACAGTCCTACGAGCAGTACTTC.

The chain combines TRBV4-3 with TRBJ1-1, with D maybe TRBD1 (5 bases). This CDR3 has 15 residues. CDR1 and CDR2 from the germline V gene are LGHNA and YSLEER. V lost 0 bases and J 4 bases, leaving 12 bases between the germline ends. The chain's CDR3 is CASSQDRGRVTEAFF. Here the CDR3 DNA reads TGCGCCAGCAGCCAAGATCGTGGCAGGGTCACTGAAGCTTTCTTT.

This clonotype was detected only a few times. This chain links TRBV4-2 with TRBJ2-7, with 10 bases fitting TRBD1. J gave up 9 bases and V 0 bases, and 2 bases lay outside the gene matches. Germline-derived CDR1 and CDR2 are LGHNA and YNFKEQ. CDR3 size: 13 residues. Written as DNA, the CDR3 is TGTGCCAGCAGCCAAGAGGGACAGGGGAGGCAGTACTTC. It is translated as CASSQEGQGRQYF.

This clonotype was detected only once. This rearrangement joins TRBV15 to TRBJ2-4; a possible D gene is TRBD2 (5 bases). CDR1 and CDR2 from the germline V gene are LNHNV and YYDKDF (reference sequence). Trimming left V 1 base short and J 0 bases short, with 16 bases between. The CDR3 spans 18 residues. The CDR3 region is CATSRARSGNLAKNIQYF. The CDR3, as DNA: TGTGCCACCAGCAGAGCCCGGAGCGGTAACCTAGCCAAAAACATTCAGTACTTC.

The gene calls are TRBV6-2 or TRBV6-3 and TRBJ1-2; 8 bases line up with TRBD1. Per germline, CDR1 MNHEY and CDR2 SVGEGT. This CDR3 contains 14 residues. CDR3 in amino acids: CVRRTGRPRGGYTF. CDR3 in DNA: TGTGTCAGGCGGACAGGGCGGCCAAGGGGAGGCTACACCTTC.

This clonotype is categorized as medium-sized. The CDR3 is CASSPWQSGGPSGQYF. CDR3 DNA: TGTGCCAGCAGTCCGTGGCAGAGCGGGGGCCCCTCCGGGCAGTACTTC. The chain couples TRBV28 to TRBJ2-7; 8 bases agree with TRBD2. There are 16 residues in the CDR3. Losses at the gene ends were 5 bases for V and 9 bases for J; bases not matched to a gene: 18. In germline, CDR1 is MDHEN, CDR2 SYDVKM. The full variable domain, with the rest looked up from reference TRBV28 and TRBJ2-7, is DVKVTQSSRYLVKRTGEKVFLECVQDMDHENMFWYRQDPGLGLRLIYFSYDVKMKEKGDIPEGYSVSREKKERFSLILESASTNQTSMYLCASSPWQSGGPSGQYFGPGTRLTVT.